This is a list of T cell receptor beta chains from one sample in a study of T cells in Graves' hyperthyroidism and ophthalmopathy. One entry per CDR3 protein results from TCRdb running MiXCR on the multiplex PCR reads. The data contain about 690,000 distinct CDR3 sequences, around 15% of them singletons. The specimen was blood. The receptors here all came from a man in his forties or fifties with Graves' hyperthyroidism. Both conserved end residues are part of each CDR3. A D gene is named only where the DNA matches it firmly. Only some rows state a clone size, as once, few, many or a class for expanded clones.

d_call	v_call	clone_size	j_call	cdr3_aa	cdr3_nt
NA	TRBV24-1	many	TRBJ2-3	CATSDTASGTDTQYF	TGTGCCACCAGTGACACTGCGTCAGGAACAGATACGCAGTATTTT
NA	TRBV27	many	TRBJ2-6	CASSLMSGANVLTF	TGTGCCAGCAGTTTAATGTCTGGGGCCAACGTCCTGACTTTC
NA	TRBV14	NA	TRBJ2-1	CASSQDSVRDEQFF	TGTGCCAGCAGCCAAGATAGTGTAAGGGATGAGCAGTTCTTC
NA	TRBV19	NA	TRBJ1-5	CASSIYFGSNQPQHF	TGTGCCAGTAGTATTTATTTCGGGAGCAATCAGCCCCAGCATTTT
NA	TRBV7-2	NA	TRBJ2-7	CASSDFGSSYEQYF	TGTGCCAGCAGCGATTTCGGGAGCTCCTACGAGCAGTACTTC
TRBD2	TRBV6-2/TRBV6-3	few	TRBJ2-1	CATSTGEGSVNEQFF	TGTGCCACCTCCACCGGGGAGGGGTCGGTCAATGAGCAGTTCTTC
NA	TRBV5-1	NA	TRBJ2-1	CASSLVFQGGNEQFF	TGCGCCAGCAGCTTGGTTTTTCAGGGGGGGAATGAGCAGTTCTTC
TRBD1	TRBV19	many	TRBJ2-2	CASSFRTGSTGELFF	TGTGCCAGTAGTTTTCGGACAGGGAGCACCGGGGAGCTGTTTTTT
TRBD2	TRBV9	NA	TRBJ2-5	CASSVVSSGREETQYF	TGTGCCAGCAGCGTAGTTAGTAGCGGGAGGGAAGAGACCCAGTACTTC
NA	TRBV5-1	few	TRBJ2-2	CASSSIVSGNTGELFF	TGCGCCAGCAGCTCTATTGTTAGCGGGAACACCGGGGAGCTGTTTTTT
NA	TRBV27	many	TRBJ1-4	CASSPGVVGEKLFF	TGTGCCAGCAGTCCGGGGGTCGTCGGTGAAAAACTGTTTTTT
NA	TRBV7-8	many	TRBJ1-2	CASSLSSGENYGYTF	TGTGCCAGCAGCTTGTCATCAGGGGAAAACTATGGCTACACCTTC
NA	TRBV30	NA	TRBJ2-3	CAWRVAGTDTQYF	TGTGCCTGGAGGGTAGCGGGCACAGATACGCAGTATTTT
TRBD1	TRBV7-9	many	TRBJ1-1	CASSRLPGQGSNTEAFF	TGTGCCAGCAGCCGCCTCCCGGGACAGGGGTCGAACACTGAAGCTTTCTTT
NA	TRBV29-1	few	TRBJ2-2	CSVEEGQRGTGELFF	TGCAGCGTTGAAGAAGGGCAAAGGGGTACCGGGGAGCTGTTTTTT
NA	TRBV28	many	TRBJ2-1	CASSFGEGLSYNEQFF	TGTGCCAGCAGTTTCGGGGAAGGGCTCTCCTACAATGAGCAGTTCTTC
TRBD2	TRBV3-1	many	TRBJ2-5	CASSPRLAGGNQETQYF	TGTGCCAGCAGCCCACGACTAGCGGGAGGGAACCAAGAGACCCAGTACTTC
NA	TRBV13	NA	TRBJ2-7	CASTGREWSEQYF	TGTGCCAGCACGGGCAGGGAATGGAGCGAGCAGTACTTC
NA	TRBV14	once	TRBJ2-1	CASSLRRAGEQFF	TGTGCCAGCAGCCTACGTCGTGCTGGTGAGCAGTTCTTC
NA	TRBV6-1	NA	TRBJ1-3	CASRLDRQRDTIYF	TGTGCCAGCAGACTGGACCGCCAAAGGGACACCATATATTTT
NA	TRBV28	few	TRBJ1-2	CASSFTEVVGYGYTF	TGTGCCAGCAGTTTCACTGAAGTAGTCGGCTATGGCTACACCTTC
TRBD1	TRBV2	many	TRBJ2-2	CASSTTGLYTGELFF	TGTGCCAGCAGTACGACAGGGCTTTACACCGGGGAGCTGTTTTTT
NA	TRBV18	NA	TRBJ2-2	CASSPLIGGTGELFF	TGTGCCAGCTCACCGCTCATTGGAGGGACCGGGGAGCTGTTTTTT